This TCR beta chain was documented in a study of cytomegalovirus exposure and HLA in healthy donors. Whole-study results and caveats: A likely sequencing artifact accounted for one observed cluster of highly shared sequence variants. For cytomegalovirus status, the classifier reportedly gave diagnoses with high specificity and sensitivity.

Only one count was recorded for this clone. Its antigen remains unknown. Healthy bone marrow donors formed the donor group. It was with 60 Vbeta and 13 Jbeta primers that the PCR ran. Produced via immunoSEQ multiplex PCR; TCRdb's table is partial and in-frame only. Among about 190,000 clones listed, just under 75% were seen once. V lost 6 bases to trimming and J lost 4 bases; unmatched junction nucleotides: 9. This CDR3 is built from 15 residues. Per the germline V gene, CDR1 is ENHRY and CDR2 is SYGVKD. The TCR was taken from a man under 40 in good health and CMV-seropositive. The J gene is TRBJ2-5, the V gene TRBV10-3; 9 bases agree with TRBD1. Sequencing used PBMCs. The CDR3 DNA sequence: TGTGCCATCAGGGATCCTACAGGGGGCCCAGAGACCCAGTACTTC. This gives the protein CAIRDPTGGPETQYF.